Listed below are T cell receptor beta chains from one sample, sequenced in a study of beta chain features in type 1 diabetes. Profiling relied on immunoSEQ multiplex PCR, and the TCRdb table lists in-frame clones only, not all of them. The sample holds about 160,000 clones, approximately 8.8% seen once. Material: central memory CD4+ T cells from blood. The source is a woman aged 30 to 39 with type 1 diabetes. Each CDR3 is given with its conserved first and last residue. The D gene is left open where the match is weak. Part of the rows lack a size; the others show once, few, many or a class for expanded clones.

J	size	D	V	CDR3	DNA
TRBJ1-2	many	TRBD1	TRBV29-1	CSVDHAGQDFYTF	TGCAGCGTTGATCATGCGGGACAGGACTTCTACACCTTC
TRBJ1-1	few	NA	TRBV19	CASSSLEDEAFF	TGTGCCAGTAGTAGTCTGGAGGATGAAGCTTTCTTT
TRBJ2-1	NA	TRBD1	TRBV2	CASGGTGRHEQFF	TGTGCCAGCGGCGGGACAGGGCGCCATGAGCAGTTCTTC
TRBJ1-2	NA	TRBD1	TRBV18	CASSQTKSRTGIDGYTF	TGTGCCAGCTCACAAACAAAATCCCGGACAGGGATCGATGGCTACACCTTC
TRBJ2-1	NA	NA	TRBV2	CASSESRDNEQFF	TGTGCCAGCAGTGAGTCCAGGGATAATGAGCAGTTCTTC
TRBJ2-1	NA	TRBD2	TRBV5-1	CASSFTSETYNEQFF	TGCGCCAGCAGCTTCACTAGCGAGACCTACAATGAGCAGTTCTTC
TRBJ1-3	NA	NA	TRBV30	CAWSYGQSGNTIYF	TGTGCCTGGAGTTACGGACAGTCTGGAAACACCATATATTTT
TRBJ1-1	few	NA	TRBV2	CASSDGRNTEAFF	TGTGCCAGCAGTGATGGCAGGAACACTGAAGCTTTCTTT
TRBJ1-1	few	NA	TRBV11-3	CASSYRAGNTEAFF	TGTGCCAGCAGCTACAGGGCGGGGAACACTGAAGCTTTCTTT
TRBJ1-5	NA	TRBD1	TRBV6-5	CASSYSRKSGGLPQHF	TGTGCCAGCAGTTACTCGAGGAAGTCAGGGGGCCTGCCCCAGCATTTT
TRBJ1-2	few	NA	TRBV2	CASRDDRRYGYTF	TGTGCCAGCAGAGACGACAGGCGCTATGGCTACACCTTC
TRBJ2-7	few	NA	TRBV5-1	CASSLVVSSSYEQYF	TGCGCCAGCAGCTTGGTAGTGTCGTCGTCCTACGAGCAGTACTTC
TRBJ2-7	NA	TRBD2	TRBV6-6	CASSLKAGVSSYEQYF	TGTGCCAGCAGCTTAAAAGCGGGGGTGAGCTCCTACGAGCAGTACTTC
TRBJ2-1	few	TRBD2	TRBV5-1	CASSPGGANEQFF	TGCGCCAGCAGCCCGGGGGGGGCTAATGAGCAGTTCTTC
TRBJ1-2	NA	NA	TRBV7-3	CASSLNGRANYGYTF	TGTGCCAGCAGCTTAAATGGGAGAGCTAACTATGGCTACACCTTC
TRBJ2-5	NA	NA	TRBV5-4	CASSLVRETQYF	TGTGCCAGCAGCTTAGTCCGGGAGACCCAGTACTTC
TRBJ2-1	few	NA	TRBV4-1	CASSQEFETAYRGQFF	TGCGCCAGCAGCCAAGAGTTTGAGACAGCGTATAGGGGGCAGTTCTTC
TRBJ1-2	few	NA	TRBV28	CASSFRGGIYGYTF	TGTGCCAGCAGTTTTCGGGGGGGGATCTATGGCTACACCTTC
TRBJ2-5	NA	TRBD2	TRBV5-1	CASSVAGAGETQYF	TGCGCCAGCAGCGTAGCGGGAGCGGGAGAGACCCAGTACTTC
TRBJ1-3	few	NA	TRBV29-1	CSVEAYSGNTIYF	TGCAGCGTTGAAGCCTACTCTGGAAACACCATATATTTT
TRBJ2-1	few	TRBD2	TRBV5-1	CASSSPSGRSYNEQFF	TGCGCCAGCAGCTCCCCTAGCGGGAGATCCTACAATGAGCAGTTCTTC
TRBJ2-2	NA	NA	TRBV28	CASSPSWATTGELFF	TGTGCCAGCAGCCCTTCCTGGGCGACCACCGGGGAGCTGTTTTTT
TRBJ2-1	NA	NA	TRBV28	CAYGDRTGNNEQFF	TGTGCCTATGGGGATCGGACTGGGAACAATGAGCAGTTCTTC
TRBJ2-1	few	TRBD2	TRBV6-5	CARLAGEVPYNEQFF	TGTGCCAGGTTAGCGGGAGAGGTACCCTACAATGAGCAGTTCTTC
TRBJ2-2	few	TRBD2	TRBV29-1	CSVGTSGRVGELFF	TGCAGCGTCGGGACTAGCGGGAGGGTCGGGGAGCTGTTTTTT
TRBJ2-1	NA	NA	TRBV6-6	CASTPESYNEQFF	TGTGCCAGCACCCCGGAGTCCTACAATGAGCAGTTCTTC
TRBJ2-1	few	NA	TRBV9	CASSVVGDKEYEQFF	TGTGCCAGCAGCGTAGTAGGGGACAAGGAGTATGAGCAGTTCTTC
TRBJ2-5	few	TRBD1	TRBV30	CAWSAGGAGEETQYF	TGTGCCTGGAGTGCAGGGGGCGCAGGCGAAGAGACCCAGTACTTC
TRBJ1-2	NA	NA	TRBV29-1	CSGGGTNYGYTF	TGCAGCGGCGGCGGGACTAACTATGGCTACACCTTC
TRBJ1-1	few	NA	TRBV11-2	CASSPSWDVEGTEAFF	TGTGCCAGCAGCCCCTCGTGGGACGTGGAGGGCACTGAAGCTTTCTTT
TRBJ2-1	NA	NA	TRBV7-2	CASSLALATYNEQFF	TGTGCCAGCAGCTTGGCGCTAGCTACCTACAATGAGCAGTTCTTC
TRBJ2-1	NA	NA	TRBV7-9	CASSNNEQFF	TGTGCCAGCAGTAACAATGAGCAGTTCTTC
TRBJ2-7	NA	NA	TRBV28	CATAGTGVEQYF	TGTGCCACCGCGGGTACGGGCGTGGAGCAGTACTTC
TRBJ1-1	few	TRBD1	TRBV30	CAWRVIGQGETEAFF	TGTGCCTGGAGAGTCATCGGACAGGGGGAGACTGAAGCTTTCTTT
TRBJ2-2	few	TRBD2	TRBV25-1	CASSIAGGGELFF	TGTGCCAGCAGCATAGCGGGAGGCGGGGAGCTGTTTTTT
TRBJ2-5	few	TRBD2	TRBV19	CASSISTSGQETQYF	TGTGCCAGTAGTATCTCCACTAGCGGCCAAGAGACCCAGTACTTC
TRBJ2-7	NA	TRBD1	TRBV11-2	CASSIGQGPLDEQYF	TGTGCCAGCAGCATCGGACAGGGTCCACTGGACGAGCAGTACTTC
TRBJ2-5	few	NA	TRBV11-2	CASSSGIGQETQYF	TGTGCCAGCAGTTCCGGGATTGGGCAAGAGACCCAGTACTTC